This section outlines one T cell receptor beta chain sequence together with its context. The germline CDR1 and CDR2 sequences are SGHRS and YFSETQ. The CDR3 consists of 17 residues. J lost 1 base, V lost 1 base, and 6 bases had no gene match. The method was immunoSEQ multiplex PCR; TCRdb's version includes in-frame clones alone and lacks a portion of them. The sample holds under 95,000 clones, roughly 98% seen once. The data belong to a study of technical replicates of blood from several donors. The clonotype comes from a human donor in good health. The sample comprised T cells isolated from PBMCs. V gene TRBV5-1 combines with J gene TRBJ2-1, with TRBD1 matching 9 bases. The CDR3 loop reads CASSLFLGQGSYNEQFF. In DNA form, the CDR3 reads TGCGCCAGCAGCTTGTTTTTGGGACAGGGATCCTACAATGAGCAGTTCTTC.